This T cell receptor beta chain was found in a study of Ad26.COV2.S vaccination and SARS-CoV-2 variants. Overall study results and limits: Non-spike TCR breadth was similar in vaccine and placebo recipients. Recipients given vaccine exceeded placebo recipients in spike-specific TCR breadth. Responses of spike-specific T cells (both CD8+ and CD4+) reportedly showed substantial breadth after vaccination.

CDR3 length: 13 amino acids. V was trimmed by 8 bases and J by 0 bases, leaving 11 bases between them. The germline gives CDR1 SNHLY, CDR2 FYNNEI. The treatment denotes: about 20 received Ad26.COV2.S at low or high dose, single or two shots; roughly five received placebo; per-sample allocation not given. Sampling happened 63 days after the first vaccine or placebo injection. In Boston, the donor was an adult between 18-55 years of age. Details on this clone: Its cognate antigen is unknown.

TCRdb's copy holds only in-frame clones and misses some; the assay was immunoSEQ multiplex PCR. The profile shows about 390,000 clones, about 90% of them singletons. This specimen consisted of peripheral blood, obtained in a trial of Ad26.COV2.S vaccine versus placebo. The rearrangement uses TRBV2 and TRBJ2-7; D is unclear. The receptor comes from a person between 18 and 65 years old who received the Ad26.COV2.S COVID-19 vaccine or a placebo. The chain's CDR3 is CASHYRTSYEQYF. DNA for the CDR3: TGTGCCAGCCACTATCGGACCTCCTACGAGCAGTACTTC. The complete variable domain, with remaining parts taken from reference TRBV2 and TRBJ2-7, reads EPEVTQTPSHQVTQMGQEVILRCVPISNHLYFYWYRQILGQKVEFLVSFYNNEISEKSEIFDDQFSVERPDGSNFTLKIRSTKLEDSAMYFCASHYRTSYEQYFGPGTRLTVT.